This T cell receptor (beta chain) was profiled in a study of T cells in Graves' hyperthyroidism and ophthalmopathy. Study-level points and caveats: Blood samples included most of the expanded thyroid clonotypes exceeding 0.001.

The germline V gene encodes CDR1 MNHNS and CDR2 SASEGT. This CDR3 is 18 amino acids long. V shed 0 bases and J shed 3 bases, with 20 bases lying between them. What was amplified from RNA transcripts were TCR beta CDR3 regions. The primer set for the first-round RT-PCR of the TCR CDR3 was HTBI. MiXCR, run by TCRdb on the multiplex PCR reads, gives a single entry per CDR3 protein. The sample shows roughly 240,000 distinct CDR3 sequences, about a sixth of them seen only once. The sample holds many counts of this clonotype. The antigen remains undetermined. More than 9.5 ml fresh peripheral blood yielded the PBMCs.

The genes are TRBV6-1 and TRBJ1-2; no clear D. The sample consisted of blood. The sequence derives from a woman under 30 with Graves' ophthalmopathy. The CDR3 nucleotides read TGTGCCAGCAGTGAAGCCCACGGCAGGCCACTTTGGGACTATGGCTACACCTTC. As protein: CASSEAHGRPLWDYGYTF.